The 21 T cell receptor beta chains below were found in one sample sequenced in a study of a mutant IDH1 vaccine in newly diagnosed glioma. Described time point: week 11, during vaccination. With topical imiquimod, each dose of the vaccine consisted of 300 ug of mutant IDH1 20-mer peptide. Sequencing was performed with immunoSEQ multiplex PCR; in TCRdb, only in-frame clones are kept and a portion is missing. The sample comprises fewer than 150,000 clones, about nine tenths of which are singletons, and 0.55% to 0.7% rests with the top ten. Their antigen targets remain unknown. The sequencing used PBMCs, collected from a glioma patient whose treatment included an IDH1 peptide vaccine. These receptors all stem from a woman aged 45-65 years with glioma.

The V call is TRBV14, the J call TRBJ2-7; 10 positions match TRBD2. This CDR3 contains 16 residues. Germline assignment: CDR1 SGHDN and CDR2 FVKESK. V shed 2 bases, J shed 4 bases, and the junction held 8 bases outside the gene matches. The CDR3 sequence: CASSQFGGLAQYEQYF. The DNA for the CDR3 is TGTGCCAGCAGCCAATTCGGGGGACTAGCGCAATACGAGCAGTACTTC.

The V and J genes are TRBV7-9 and TRBJ1-4; D is unclear. Deletions cut 5 bases from V and 7 bases from J, with 14 bases between. This CDR3 contains 14 residues. Germline values: CDR1 SEHNR, CDR2 FQNEAQ (reference sequence). The CDR3 nucleotides are TGTGCCAGCAGCCCCGGGATACGAGGTGAAAAACTGTTTTTT. Amino acids: CASSPGIRGEKLFF.

The genes are TRBV6-5 and TRBJ1-2; weak D call: TRBD1 (6 bases). CDR1 and CDR2 (germline): MNHEY, SVGAGI. CDR3 length: 14 amino acids. V lost 2 bases and J 3 bases, leaving 10 bases between the germline ends. The CDR3 bases are TGTGCCAGCAGTTACATCTGGACAGACTATGGCTACACCTTC. Protein: CASSYIWTDYGYTF.

The chain carries TRBV28 and TRBJ1-1; D gene ambiguous. V lost 5 bases to trimming and J lost 1 base, with 17 bases between them. This CDR3 contains 16 residues. CDR1 and CDR2 (germline): MDHEN, SYDVKM. The CDR3, as DNA: TGTGCCAGCAGTCCGATCCCCCGGTACCCGAACACTGAAGCTTTCTTT. Translated: CASSPIPRYPNTEAFF.

This chain uses TRBV10-3 with TRBJ2-1, with 8 bases aligning to TRBD2. Unmatched junction bases numbered 14, after V lost 0 bases and J lost 10 bases. Per the germline V gene, CDR1 is ENHRY and CDR2 is SYGVKD. The CDR3 spans 17 residues. CDR3 in amino acids: CAISESRGGRSDYEQFF. The DNA of the CDR3 is TGTGCCATCAGTGAGTCTCGGGGGGGGAGATCCGATTACGAGCAGTTCTTC.

V gene TRBV6-5 combines with J gene TRBJ1-1; D is uncertain. Trimming left V 0 bases short and J 1 base short, with 9 bases between. This CDR3 has 15 residues. Germline loops: CDR1 MNHEY, CDR2 SVGAGI. The CDR3 nucleotides are TGTGCCAGCAGTTACTCGGTTTTAGGGAACACTGAAGCTTTCTTT. Its translation: CASSYSVLGNTEAFF.

The genes are TRBV28 and TRBJ2-1, with 8 bases lining up with TRBD2. This CDR3 has 14 amino acids. J gave up 6 bases and V 7 bases, and 8 bases lay outside the gene matches. Germline loops: CDR1 MDHEN, CDR2 SYDVKM. This CDR3 reads CASNTGLVINEQFF. As DNA, the CDR3 is TGTGCCAGCAACACGGGACTAGTGATCAATGAGCAGTTCTTC.

This chain joins TRBV9 and TRBJ2-2; D not certain. The germline V gene encodes CDR1 SGDLS and CDR2 YYNGEE. Between the trimmed V and J ends, which lost 5 bases and 5 bases, there was a span of 10 bases. The CDR3 is 13 residues long. The CDR3 protein is CASSGPRTGELFF. CDR3 DNA sequence: TGTGCCAGCAGTGGCCCCCGAACCGGGGAGCTGTTTTTT.

The rearrangement links TRBV7-8 to TRBJ2-7; 8 positions match TRBD1. Losses at the gene ends were 5 bases for V and 4 bases for J; bases not matched to a gene: 13. This CDR3 comprises 16 residues. Germline assignment: CDR1 SGHVS and CDR2 FQNEAQ. The CDR3 here is CASSLGQGRHGYEQYF. As DNA, the CDR3 is TGTGCCAGCAGCCTCGGACAGGGTAGGCACGGATACGAGCAGTACTTC.

This clone was counted many times. The genes are TRBV27 and TRBJ1-5, with D maybe TRBD1 (6 bases). The CDR3 runs to 14 residues. Germline V CDR1 and CDR2: MNHEY, SMNVEV (reference sequence). V lost 6 bases and J lost 4, with 13 bases in between. In DNA, the CDR3 is TGTGCCAGCAGCCCACAGGGATGGAATCAGCCCCAGCATTTT. Protein: CASSPQGWNQPQHF.

This rearrangement joins TRBV6-6 to TRBJ2-2; unclear D gene. V lost 2 bases and J 4 bases, leaving 5 bases between the germline ends. This CDR3 has 13 residues. Looked up from germline, CDR1 is MNHNY and CDR2 is SVGAGI (reference sequence). CDR3 sequence reads: CASSYRATGELFF. The DNA of the CDR3 is TGTGCCAGCAGTTACCGAGCCACCGGGGAGCTGTTTTTT.

The chain recombines TRBV23-1 with TRBJ1-4, with 11 bases that match TRBD1. TRBV23-1 is designated an ORF whose function remains uncertain. Trimming at V came to 7 bases and at J to 6 bases, leaving 16 bases not matched to a gene. The CDR3 has 18 residues. The DNA of the CDR3 is TGCGCCAGCACACGCCCGGACAGGGGGCCTCAAGCGGATGAAAAACTGTTTTTT. Amino acids: CASTRPDRGPQADEKLFF.

The rearrangement links TRBV2 to TRBJ1-2, with D unclear. CDR3 length equals 10 residues. V lost 6 bases and J lost 4, with 3 bases in between. Looked up from germline, CDR1 is SNHLY and CDR2 is FYNNEI. The CDR3 region is CASRTYGYTF. In DNA form, the CDR3 reads TGTGCCAGCAGAACCTATGGCTACACCTTC.

The V and J genes are TRBV6-1 and TRBJ1-5; no firm D call. This CDR3 contains 12 residues. V lost 6 bases to trimming and J lost 7 bases, with 10 bases between them. Germline loops: CDR1 MNHNS, CDR2 SASEGT. This CDR3 reads CASSLLRQPQHF. The CDR3 DNA sequence: TGTGCCAGCAGCCTCCTGAGACAGCCCCAGCATTTT.

The CDR3 protein is CASSGTLSYEQYF. CDR3 sequence (DNA): TGTGCCAGCAGTGGTACGCTCTCCTACGAGCAGTACTTC. V is TRBV6-1 and J is TRBJ2-7; no definite D call. Germline CDR1 reads MNHNS; CDR2 reads SASEGT. CDR3 length: 13 residues. Trimming removed 4 bases from V and 0 bases from J, with 7 bases in between.

This clone was detected only once. The chain uses TRBV4-1 and TRBJ2-1; D is unclear. This CDR3 has 15 amino acids. V dropped 1 base and J dropped 7 bases, with 14 bases sitting between them. Per germline, CDR1 MGHRA and CDR2 YSYEKL. The CDR3 DNA reads TGCGCCAGCAGCCAAGTACTTCACCGGTTGAATGAGCAGTTCTTC. This encodes CASSQVLHRLNEQFF.

This chain links TRBV10-3 with TRBJ2-2, with TRBD1 matching over 7 bases. Looked up from germline, CDR1 is ENHRY and CDR2 is SYGVKD. J was trimmed by 0 bases and V by 5 bases; bases with no gene match: 3. The CDR3 contains 15 residues. DNA of the CDR3: TGTGCCATCAGTCTCGGGACAGCGAACACCGGGGAGCTGTTTTTT. Translated: CAISLGTANTGELFF.

The CDR3 sequence: CASSLWGLAGGGQETQYF. DNA of the CDR3: TGTGCCAGCAGCTTATGGGGTCTAGCGGGAGGAGGACAAGAGACCCAGTACTTC. This rearrangement joins TRBV7-2 to TRBJ2-5; 11 bases map to TRBD2. The germline V gene encodes CDR1 SGHTA and CDR2 FQGNSA. This CDR3 is 18 amino acids long. The J segment lost 2 bases and the V segment lost 2 bases, leaving 10 bases of the junction unmatched. Combining the CDR3 with reference TRBV7-2 and TRBJ2-5 gives the whole variable domain GAGVSQSPSNKVTEKGKDVELRCDPISGHTALYWYRQSLGQGLEFLIYFQGNSAPDKSGLPSDRFSAERTGGSVSTLTIQRTQQEDSAVYLCASSLWGLAGGGQETQYFGPGTRLLVL.

The rearrangement uses TRBV7-9 and TRBJ2-5; D possibly corresponds to TRBD1 (5 bases). The germline V and J ends were trimmed by 1 base and 5 bases, with 11 bases remaining between them. Looked up from germline, CDR1 is SEHNR and CDR2 is FQNEAQ (reference sequence). The CDR3 runs 14 residues. The CDR3 loop reads CASSLGAGMETQYF. CDR3 DNA sequence: TGTGCCAGCAGCTTAGGAGCAGGGATGGAGACCCAGTACTTC. Filled out from reference TRBV7-9 and TRBJ2-5, the complete variable domain reads DTGVSQNPRHKITKRGQNVTFRCDPISEHNRLYWYRQTLGQGPEFLTYFQNEAQLEKSRLLSDRFSAERPKGSFSTLEIQRTEQGDSAMYLCASSLGAGMETQYFGPGTRLLVL.

The V and J genes are TRBV6-5 and TRBJ2-5; TRBD2 is a possible D gene (5 bases). The CDR3 has 13 residues. V lost 9 bases and J lost 4, with 15 bases in between. Germline CDR1 reads MNHEY; CDR2 reads SVGAGI. CDR3 coding DNA: TGTGCCAGTCATAACCCCGGAGGAGAGACCCAGTACTTC. This encodes CASHNPGGETQYF.

In this sample, this clone turned up once. J is TRBJ2-3 and V is TRBV9; no clear D. The CDR3 totals 16 residues. Germline V CDR1 and CDR2: SGDLS, YYNGEE. V lost 0 bases to trimming and J lost 1 base, with 12 bases between them. The CDR3 is CASSVVGGSRTDTQYF. Written as DNA, the CDR3 is TGTGCCAGCAGCGTAGTTGGCGGATCTCGCACAGATACGCAGTATTTT.